This T cell receptor (beta chain) was observed in a study of blood T cell repertoires in COVID-19. The data were produced by immunoSEQ multiplex PCR, yet TCRdb's version contains in-frame clones alone and is incomplete. The sample lists roughly 220,000 clones; roughly 90% were seen once. The germline CDR1 and CDR2 sequences are KGHSH and LQKENI. V dropped 0 bases and J dropped 8 bases, with 7 bases sitting between them. The CDR3 sequence is 13 residues long. This clone was counted a single time. Sequences were obtained from peripheral blood. This chain uses TRBV18 with TRBJ1-4; D gene unclear. The sequence was collected from a man between 25 and 39 years old who had recovered from COVID-19. CDR3 DNA: TGTGCCAGCTCACCACCGAATCGGGAAAAACTGTTTTTT. This gives the protein CASSPPNREKLFF.